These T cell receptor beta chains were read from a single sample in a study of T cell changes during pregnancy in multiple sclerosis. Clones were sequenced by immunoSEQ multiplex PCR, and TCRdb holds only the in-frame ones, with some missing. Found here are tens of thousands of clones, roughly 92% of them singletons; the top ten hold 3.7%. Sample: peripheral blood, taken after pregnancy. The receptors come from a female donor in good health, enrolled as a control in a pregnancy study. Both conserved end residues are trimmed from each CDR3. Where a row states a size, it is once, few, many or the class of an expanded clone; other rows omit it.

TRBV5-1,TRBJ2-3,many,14,ASSLAGGSSTDTQY
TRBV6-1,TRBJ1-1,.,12,ASSLQGPDTEAF
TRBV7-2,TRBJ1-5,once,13,ASSLEAGFNQPQH
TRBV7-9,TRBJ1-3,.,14,ASSSQGHNSGNTIY
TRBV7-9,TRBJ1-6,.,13,ASSPTDRYNSPLH
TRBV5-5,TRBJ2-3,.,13,ASSLLGSSTDTQY
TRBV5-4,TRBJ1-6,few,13,ASSLGQGGGSPLH
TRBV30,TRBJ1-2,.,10,AWSVPPGGYT
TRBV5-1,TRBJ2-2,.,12,ASSLTTNTGELF
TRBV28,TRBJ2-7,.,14,ASTPERLRLSYEQY
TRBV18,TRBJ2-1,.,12,ASSPRSSYNEQF
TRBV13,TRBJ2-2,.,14,ASSLGLAGDTGELF
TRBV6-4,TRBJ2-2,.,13,ARDERAANTGELF
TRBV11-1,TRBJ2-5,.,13,ASRPGQGLQETQY
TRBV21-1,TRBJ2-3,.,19,ASSKAALGGGMTSSTDTQY
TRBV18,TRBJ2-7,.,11,ASSPLAGVEQY
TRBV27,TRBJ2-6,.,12,ASSLIREANVLT
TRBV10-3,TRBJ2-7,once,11,AISEAGHYEQY
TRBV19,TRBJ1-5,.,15,ASSRRTGGLRNQPQH
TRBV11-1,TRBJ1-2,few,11,ASSHTGYLGYT
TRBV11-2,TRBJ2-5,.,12,ASSLDSFQETQY
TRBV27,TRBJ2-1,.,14,ASSPRQGAPNNEQF
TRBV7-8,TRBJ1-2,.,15,ASSPGTGGRTRYGYT
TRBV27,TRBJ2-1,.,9,ASRKIEKQF